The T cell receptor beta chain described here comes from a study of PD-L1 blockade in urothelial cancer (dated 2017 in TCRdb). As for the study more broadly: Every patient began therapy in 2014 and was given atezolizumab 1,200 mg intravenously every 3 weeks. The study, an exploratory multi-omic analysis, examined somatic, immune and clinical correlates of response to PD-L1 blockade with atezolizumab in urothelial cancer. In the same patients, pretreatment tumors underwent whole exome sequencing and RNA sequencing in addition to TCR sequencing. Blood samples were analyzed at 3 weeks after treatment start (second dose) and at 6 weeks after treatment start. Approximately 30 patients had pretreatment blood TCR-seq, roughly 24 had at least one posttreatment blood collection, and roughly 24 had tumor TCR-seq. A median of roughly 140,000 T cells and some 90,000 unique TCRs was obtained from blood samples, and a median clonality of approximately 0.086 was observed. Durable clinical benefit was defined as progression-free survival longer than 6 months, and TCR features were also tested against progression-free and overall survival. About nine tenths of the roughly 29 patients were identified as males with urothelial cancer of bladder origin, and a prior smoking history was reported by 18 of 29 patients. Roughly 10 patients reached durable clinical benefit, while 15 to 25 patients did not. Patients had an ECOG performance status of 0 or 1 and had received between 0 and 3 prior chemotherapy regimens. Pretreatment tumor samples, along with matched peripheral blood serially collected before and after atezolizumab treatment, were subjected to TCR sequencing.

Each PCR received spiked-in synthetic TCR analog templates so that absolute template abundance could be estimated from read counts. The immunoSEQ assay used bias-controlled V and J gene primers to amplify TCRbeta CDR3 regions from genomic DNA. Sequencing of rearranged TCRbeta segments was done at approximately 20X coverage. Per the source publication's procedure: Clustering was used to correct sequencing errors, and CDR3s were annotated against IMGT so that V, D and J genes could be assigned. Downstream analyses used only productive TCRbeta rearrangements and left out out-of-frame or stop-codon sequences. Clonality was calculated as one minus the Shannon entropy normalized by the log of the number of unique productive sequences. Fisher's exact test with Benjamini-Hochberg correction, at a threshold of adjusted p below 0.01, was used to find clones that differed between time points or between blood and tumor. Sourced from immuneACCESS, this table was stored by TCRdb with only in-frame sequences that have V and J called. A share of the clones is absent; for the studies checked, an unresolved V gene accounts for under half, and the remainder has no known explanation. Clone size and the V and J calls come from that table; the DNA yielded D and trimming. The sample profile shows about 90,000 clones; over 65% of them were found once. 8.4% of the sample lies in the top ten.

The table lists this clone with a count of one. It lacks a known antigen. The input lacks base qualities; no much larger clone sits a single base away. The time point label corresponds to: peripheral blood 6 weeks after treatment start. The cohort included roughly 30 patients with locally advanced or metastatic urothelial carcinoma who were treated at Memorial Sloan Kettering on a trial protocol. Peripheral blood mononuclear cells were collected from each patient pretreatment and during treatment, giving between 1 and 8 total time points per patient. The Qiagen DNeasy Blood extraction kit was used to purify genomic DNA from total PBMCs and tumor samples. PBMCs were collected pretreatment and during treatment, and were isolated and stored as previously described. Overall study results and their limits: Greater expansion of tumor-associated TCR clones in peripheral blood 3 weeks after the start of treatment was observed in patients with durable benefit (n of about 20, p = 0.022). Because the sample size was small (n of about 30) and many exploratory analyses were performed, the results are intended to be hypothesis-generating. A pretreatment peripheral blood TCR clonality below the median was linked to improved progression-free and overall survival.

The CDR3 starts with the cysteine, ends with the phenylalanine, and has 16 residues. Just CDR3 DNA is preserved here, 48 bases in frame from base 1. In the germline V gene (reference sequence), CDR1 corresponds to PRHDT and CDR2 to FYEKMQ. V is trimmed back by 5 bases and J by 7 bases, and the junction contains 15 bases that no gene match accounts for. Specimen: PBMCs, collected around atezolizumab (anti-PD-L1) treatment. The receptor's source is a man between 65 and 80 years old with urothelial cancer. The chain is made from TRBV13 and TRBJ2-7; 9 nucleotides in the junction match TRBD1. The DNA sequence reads TGTGCCAGCAGCCCCCGTACCGGGACAGGGCCTGGAGAGCAGTACTTC. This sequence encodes CASSPRTGTGPGEQYF.